This entry lists 3 T cell receptor beta chains sequenced from one sample in a study of shared clonotypes between healthy human individuals. Here immunoSEQ multiplex PCR was the method, and the copy in TCRdb shows in-frame clones only, minus some. The sample lists hundreds of thousands of clones; around 77% were seen once. Source material: PBMCs. These receptors originate from a woman in her thirties or forties in good health. Some clones in this sample may be carry-over from other donors' samples.

This clone was observed a single time. This chain joins TRBV6-5 and TRBJ2-3; 8 bases align to TRBD1. The CDR3 loop spans 15 amino acids. J was trimmed by 2 bases and V by 5 bases; bases with no gene match: 6. Germline CDR1 MNHEY, CDR2 SVGAGI. In DNA, the CDR3 is TGTGCCAGCAGTCCGGACAGGGCGATCACAGATACGCAGTATTTT. Translating gives CASSPDRAITDTQYF.

The chain uses TRBV2 and TRBJ1-2, with a tentative D call TRBD1 (5 bases). The CDR3 is 13 residues long. Per the germline V gene, CDR1 is SNHLY and CDR2 is FYNNEI. With 6 bases removed from V and 8 bases from J, the gap between germline ends came to 16 bases. CDR3 in amino acids: CASSARGAGGYTF. CDR3 coding DNA: TGTGCCAGCAGCGCAAGAGGGGCCGGGGGCTACACCTTC.

The rearrangement uses TRBV6-5 and TRBJ2-3; maybe TRBD2 (6 bases). The V gene's germline CDR1 is MNHEY and CDR2 SVGAGI. V lost 0 bases and J 0 bases, leaving 7 bases between the germline ends. The CDR3 has 15 residues. The CDR3 region has the DNA TGTGCCAGCAGTTACTCCGGGACTAGCACAGATACGCAGTATTTT. It codes for CASSYSGTSTDTQYF.